Listed below are T cell receptor beta chains from one sample, sequenced in a study of T cells in Graves' hyperthyroidism and ophthalmopathy. MiXCR, run by TCRdb on the multiplex PCR reads, gives a single entry per CDR3 protein. The table records about 360,000 distinct CDR3 sequences, over 10% of them present only once. Sequencing was performed on blood. The receptor set was obtained from a woman aged 18-30 years with Graves' hyperthyroidism. CDR3s leave out the opening cysteine and the closing phenylalanine or tryptophan.

13 | TRBJ1-1 | TRBV2 | ASSEWIGRNTEAF
11 | TRBJ1-4 | TRBV6-1 | ASSGDPNEKLF
15 | TRBJ2-5 | TRBV20-1 | SARSGTSGGLQETQY
17 | TRBJ2-5 | TRBV28 | ASSLSRAASGYPQETQY
12 | TRBJ2-1 | TRBV20-1 | SATGLAGFNEQF
10 | TRBJ1-2 | TRBV6-1 | ATSTGVYGYT
13 | TRBJ2-3 | TRBV20-1 | SARGLAGDVDTQY
11 | TRBJ1-1 | TRBV11-2 | ASSSNRGTEAF
10 | TRBJ2-2 | TRBV29-1 | SVGVNTGELF
13 | TRBJ1-4 | TRBV10-2 | ASSESQGSIEKLF
8 | TRBJ2-3 | TRBV13 | ASHTDTQY
13 | TRBJ2-1 | TRBV20-1 | SASPRQGATSEQF
12 | TRBJ1-6 | TRBV6-5 | ASSYGPSSSPLH
17 | TRBJ2-1 | TRBV3-1 | ASSQDFSELAGGNNEQF
13 | TRBJ1-5 | TRBV10-3 | AISESGGAGQPQH
13 | TRBJ2-7 | TRBV5-1 | ASSLGGGENYEQY
10 | TRBJ1-1 | TRBV15 | ATSRGSGRAF
10 | TRBJ2-7 | TRBV28 | AGSGSSYEQY
14 | TRBJ2-2 | TRBV20-1 | SATGTSGEIYGELF
18 | TRBJ2-1 | TRBV4-2 | ASSQEGRTSGLSSYNEQF
14 | TRBJ2-3 | TRBV12-3/TRBV12-4 | ASSRRSGGGADTQY
13 | TRBJ1-3 | TRBV11-2 | ASSPGAADGNTIY
14 | TRBJ1-6 | TRBV28 | ASSLSTGWRNSPLH
13 | TRBJ1-3 | TRBV27 | ASRAGTGTGNTIY
10 | TRBJ1-1 | TRBV6-1 | ATKGVYTEAF
11 | TRBJ2-7 | TRBV27 | ASSSSGFGEQY
12 | TRBJ1-2 | TRBV19 | ASSRGGASYGYT
13 | TRBJ1-2 | TRBV6-1 | ASSEELWLGYGYT
10 | TRBJ2-2 | TRBV5-6 | ASSVAAGELF
13 | TRBJ1-1 | TRBV6-1 | ASISGQSWNTEAF
12 | TRBJ1-1 | TRBV7-8 | ASSLGGLATEAF
11 | TRBJ1-4 | TRBV5-1 | ASRGSTNEKLF
14 | TRBJ1-2 | TRBV2 | ASRQDLTGEVYGYT
14 | TRBJ2-7 | TRBV28 | ASTRTLTSGPYEQY
13 | TRBJ2-3 | TRBV18 | ASSPRAGVTDTQY
14 | TRBJ2-7 | TRBV3-1 | ASSQWGRTEVYEQY
16 | TRBJ2-7 | TRBV6-2/TRBV6-3 | ASSPNQSGRPLSYEQY
15 | TRBJ2-1 | TRBV11-2 | ASSSTMTSAKFNEQF
14 | TRBJ2-1 | TRBV11-2 | ASSLDGGRAYNEQF
11 | TRBJ1-1 | TRBV7-3 | ASSWNTETEAF
13 | TRBJ2-3 | TRBV5-5 | ASSLGVGSADTQY
11 | TRBJ2-7 | TRBV20-1 | SARGERGSEQY
12 | TRBJ2-3 | TRBV19 | ASSTSGSPDTQY
13 | TRBJ2-3 | TRBV7-9 | ASSQRGAYTDTQY
13 | TRBJ2-1 | TRBV27 | ASSLDGTGYNEQF
11 | TRBJ2-5 | TRBV2 | ASLYGFRETQY
12 | TRBJ2-2 | TRBV20-1 | SARNLGGAGELF
12 | TRBJ2-2 | TRBV4-3 | ASSQDRGFGELF
13 | TRBJ1-6 | TRBV20-1 | SAWAGGSYNSPLH
11 | TRBJ1-4 | TRBV19 | ATSDRSGEKLF
13 | TRBJ2-3 | TRBV2 | ASSEAPFSTDTQY
12 | TRBJ2-7 | TRBV30 | AWSGGLQGVEQY
13 | TRBJ1-2 | TRBV20-1 | SARDPGGQSYGYT
16 | TRBJ2-5 | TRBV9 | ASSVGRWGSGTPETQY